Listed here are 17 T cell receptor beta chains from one sample, sequenced in a study of shared clonotypes between healthy human individuals. Data came from immunoSEQ multiplex PCR; TCRdb stores just in-frame clones and leaves some out. The profile shows 700,000 to 950,000 clones, approximately 97% of them singletons. Only CD45RO-negative cells positively selected for CCR7 counted as naive CD8 cells, so terminally differentiated effector memory CD45RA+ cells were excluded. The material sequenced was naive CD8+ T cells sorted from blood. All receptors derive from a man aged 25-40 years in good health.

The chain has TRBV7-9 and TRBJ1-1; no clear D. This CDR3 has 12 residues. Trimming removed 8 bases at V and 5 bases at J, with 12 bases between. Germline CDR1 is SEHNR and CDR2 is FQNEAQ (reference sequence). As DNA, the CDR3 is TGTGCCAGCCGATTACCCGGGACTGAAGCTTTCTTT. It specifies CASRLPGTEAFF.

The gene calls are TRBV2 and TRBJ1-3; 7 bases align to TRBD1. Germline trimming cut 1 base from V and 0 bases from J; bases unmatched to any gene: 3. Germline V gives CDR1 SNHLY, CDR2 FYNNEI. The CDR3 sequence is 16 residues long. The CDR3 sequence is CASSEGTGLSGNTIYF. CDR3 sequence (DNA): TGTGCCAGCAGTGAAGGGACAGGCCTCTCTGGAAACACCATATATTTT.

As regards this clone: An end of the junction differs from the germline gene, which may be a read error. The chain uses TRBV5-1 and TRBJ2-1, with D tentatively TRBD2 (6 bases). Germline V gene sequence: CDR1 SGHRS, CDR2 YFSETQ. The CDR3 spans 15 residues. The DNA for the CDR3 is TGCGCCAGCAGCTTCTTCACGGGAGCGAACAATGAGAAGTTCTTC. This encodes CASSFFTGANNEKFF.

This chain connects TRBV4-2 to TRBJ1-4, with 8 positions matching TRBD1. J was trimmed by 8 bases and V by 7 bases; bases with no gene match: 9. CDR3 length: 14 amino acids. CDR1 is LGHNA, CDR2 YNFKEQ, per germline. This chain's CDR3 is CASTKTGEGEKLFF. DNA for the CDR3: TGTGCCAGCACCAAGACAGGGGAGGGAGAAAAACTGTTTTTT.

The chain has TRBV7-9 and TRBJ2-7; 15 bases fit TRBD2. Germline V lookup: CDR1 SEHNR, CDR2 FQNEAQ (reference sequence). The V segment lost 6 bases and the J segment 0 bases; nucleotides outside the gene matches: 9. The length of the CDR3 is 18 residues. The CDR3 nucleotides are TGTGCCAGCAGTGGGACTAGCGGGAGGTTTTTTAGCTCCTACGAGCAGTACTTC. Its translation is CASSGTSGRFFSSYEQYF.

The CDR3 protein is CASSVGRDSIDGYTF. For the CDR3, the DNA is TGTGCCAGCAGCGTAGGTAGGGACAGCATTGATGGCTACACCTTC. The chain recombines TRBV9 with TRBJ1-2; 7 bases are shared with TRBD1. Unmatched junction bases numbered 8, after V lost 0 bases and J lost 6 bases. Germline CDR1 SGDLS, CDR2 YYNGEE. This CDR3 has 15 residues.

The chain has TRBV7-9 and TRBJ2-7; D might be TRBD1 or TRBD2, each matching 5 bases. Trimming cost V 11 bases and J 2 bases, with 13 bases left between them. CDR1 and CDR2 (germline): SEHNR, FQNEAQ (reference sequence). The CDR3 is made up of 12 amino acids. CDR3 protein: CAAGASPYEQYF. CDR3 DNA: TGTGCCGCTGGGGCTAGCCCCTACGAGCAGTACTTC.

In its sample, this clone was seen once. The chain uses TRBV29-1 and TRBJ2-7; 7 positions match TRBD2. There are 14 residues in the CDR3. Germline V gene data show CDR1 as SQVTM and CDR2 as ANQGSEA. V was pared by 0 bases and J by 4 bases, with 6 bases of the junction left unmatched. The CDR3 here is CSVEDGGEGYEQYF. CDR3 DNA: TGCAGCGTTGAAGATGGTGGGGAGGGGTACGAGCAGTACTTC.

V gene TRBV5-1 combines with J gene TRBJ2-7, with 10 bases aligning to TRBD1. With 5 bases clipped from V and 5 bases from J, the junction kept 7 bases outside the gene matches. Germline V gives CDR1 SGHRS, CDR2 YFSETQ. The CDR3 consists of 14 residues. Here the CDR3 DNA reads TGCGCCAGCAGTGATGGACAGGGGGTCGACGAGCAGTACTTC. Amino acids: CASSDGQGVDEQYF. The variable domain in full, with the rest retrieved from reference TRBV5-1 and TRBJ2-7, is KAGVTQTPRYLIKTRGQQVTLSCSPISGHRSVSWYQQTPGQGLQFLFEYFSETQRNKGNFPGRFSGRQFSNSRSEMNVSTLELGDSALYLCASSDGQGVDEQYFGPGTRLTVT.

The chain combines TRBV30 with TRBJ2-1; TRBD1 aligns across 12 bases. Per the germline V gene, CDR1 is GTSNPN and CDR2 is SVGIG (reference sequence). The junction had 8 bases not matched to a gene; V was cut back by 2 bases and J by 9 bases. The CDR3 is 15 residues long. The CDR3 spells CAWSPGTGGFSEQFF. The CDR3 nucleotides are TGTGCCTGGAGTCCCGGGACAGGGGGCTTCAGTGAGCAGTTCTTC.

This CDR3 reads CASSPRLAGENEQFF. Here the CDR3 DNA reads TGTGCCAGCAGCCCTCGACTAGCGGGGGAGAATGAGCAGTTCTTC. This chain joins TRBV9 and TRBJ2-1; 12 nucleotides align to TRBD2. CDR1 and CDR2 (germline): SGDLS, YYNGEE. This CDR3 is built from 15 residues. V trimming: 4 bases; J trimming: 7 bases; junction bases outside the gene matches: 6.

The chain links TRBV5-5 to TRBJ2-3; tentatively, D is TRBD2 (6 bases). The CDR3 consists of 15 residues. Per germline, CDR1 SGHKS and CDR2 YYEKEE (reference sequence). V gave up 3 bases and J gave up 0 bases, with 11 bases separating them. The DNA of the CDR3 is TGTGCCAGCAGCTCTTGGGGGGTAAGCACAGATACGCAGTATTTT. Residues: CASSSWGVSTDTQYF.

This chain links TRBV5-1 with TRBJ2-1; 8 nucleotides line up with TRBD1. The CDR3 extends over 20 amino acids. V shed 2 bases, J shed 0 bases, and the junction held 16 bases outside the gene matches. The germline gives CDR1 SGHRS, CDR2 YFSETQ. Here the CDR3 reads CASSFTGTGFAQSSYNEQFF. CDR3 bases: TGCGCCAGCAGCTTTACCGGGACAGGATTCGCCCAAAGCTCCTACAATGAGCAGTTCTTC. The full variable domain, with the rest looked up from reference TRBV5-1 and TRBJ2-1, is KAGVTQTPRYLIKTRGQQVTLSCSPISGHRSVSWYQQTPGQGLQFLFEYFSETQRNKGNFPGRFSGRQFSNSRSEMNVSTLELGDSALYLCASSFTGTGFAQSSYNEQFFGPGTRLTVL.

This chain links TRBV7-6 with TRBJ2-2; 7 bases match TRBD1. The junction had 2 bases not matched to a gene; V was cut back by 5 bases and J by 5 bases. The CDR3 extends over 13 amino acids. CDR1 and CDR2 from the germline V gene are SGHVS and FNYEAQ. CDR3 coding DNA: TGTGCCAGCAGCGAGACAGGGACCGGGGAGCTGTTTTTT. It yields the protein CASSETGTGELFF.

The CDR3 region is CASSFYLAYEQFF. The DNA for the CDR3 is TGTGCCAGCAGCTTTTATCTAGCTTATGAGCAGTTCTTC. The chain combines TRBV7-2 with TRBJ2-1, with D tentatively TRBD2 (5 bases). The CDR3 has 13 residues. Germline-derived CDR1 and CDR2 are SGHTA and FQGNSA. Trimming shortened V by 3 bases and J by 8 bases, and 11 bases separated the two germline ends.

Only one count was recorded for this clone. The V and J genes are TRBV9 and TRBJ2-2; TRBD1 agrees at 12 bases. CDR3 length: 18 residues. The V segment lost 0 bases and the J segment 6 bases; nucleotides outside the gene matches: 9. Germline CDR1 SGDLS, CDR2 YYNGEE. DNA of the CDR3: TGTGCCAGCAGCGTAGTTCCTATTGGGGACAGGGGGCCCGGGGAGCTGTTTTTT. Protein product: CASSVVPIGDRGPGELFF.

On this clone itself: The sample carries other DNA sequences with the same CDR3. This chain connects TRBV9 to TRBJ2-2; maybe TRBD2 (6 bases). CDR1 and CDR2 (germline): SGDLS, YYNGEE. The CDR3 runs 14 residues. The V end lost 0 bases, the J end lost 4 bases, and 7 bases lay between the germline ends. The CDR3 is CASSVAGGTGELFF. CDR3 in DNA: TGTGCCAGCAGCGTAGCCGGGGGCACCGGGGAGCTGTTTTTT.